The 31 T cell receptor beta chains in this list originate from one sample, sequenced in a study of blood T cell repertoires in COVID-19. The assay was immunoSEQ multiplex PCR, and TCRdb's table has in-frame clones only and misses some. In the table there are about 120,000 clones, 84% of which are singletons. The material sequenced was PBMCs or T cells enriched from blood (not recorded which). These receptors were obtained from a woman in her 30s who had recovered from COVID-19.

This rearrangement joins TRBV9 to TRBJ2-1; no definite D call. V gave up 4 bases and J gave up 16 bases, with 21 bases separating them. The CDR3 runs 13 residues. The germline gives CDR1 SGDLS, CDR2 YYNGEE. The CDR3 reads CASSPDLTRNRFF. The DNA for the CDR3 is TGTGCCAGCAGCCCCGATCTAACGCGCAACAGATTCTTC.

The chain combines TRBV7-2 with TRBJ2-7; D is unclear. The germline CDR1 and CDR2 sequences are SGHTA and FQGNSA. The CDR3 runs 14 residues. Trimming left V 5 bases short and J 0 bases short, with 11 bases between. CDR3 DNA sequence: TGTGCCAGCAGCCCTTCCCCGAGCTCCTACGAGCAGTACTTC. Translation gives CASSPSPSSYEQYF.

The genes are TRBV7-9 and TRBJ2-7; D might be TRBD2 (6 bases). The CDR3 is made up of 15 amino acids. The germline V gene has CDR1 SEHNR and CDR2 FQNEAQ (reference sequence). The V end lost 1 base, the J end lost 5 bases, and 15 bases lay between the germline ends. The CDR3 sequence: CASSLGAGSRDEQYF. CDR3 bases: TGTGCCAGCAGCTTAGGTGCGGGGTCAAGGGACGAGCAGTACTTC.

The gene calls are TRBV27 and TRBJ2-3; maybe TRBD2 (6 bases). CDR1 MNHEY and CDR2 SMNVEV come from the germline V gene (reference sequence). V gave up 4 bases and J gave up 2 bases, with 13 bases separating them. This CDR3 region has 15 residues. This CDR3 is CASSSSGLFTDTQYF. For the CDR3, the DNA is TGTGCCAGCAGTTCATCGGGACTCTTCACAGATACGCAGTATTTT.

V usage is TRBV5-1 and J usage is TRBJ2-3, with 14 bases fitting TRBD2. Germline assignment: CDR1 SGHRS and CDR2 YFSETQ. Unmatched junction bases numbered 6, after V lost 0 bases and J lost 0 bases. CDR3 length equals 19 residues. The CDR3 protein is CASSLGGLAGGPSTDTQYF. The CDR3 DNA reads as TGCGCCAGCAGCTTGGGCGGACTAGCGGGAGGTCCGAGCACAGATACGCAGTATTTT.

V usage is TRBV28 and J usage is TRBJ2-3; TRBD1 agrees at 10 bases. Germline assignment: CDR1 MDHEN and CDR2 SYDVKM. The V segment lost 7 bases and the J segment 3 bases; nucleotides outside the gene matches: 10. The CDR3 totals 16 residues. Here the CDR3 reads CASTLRGQGVTDTQYF. Here the CDR3 DNA reads TGTGCCAGCACCCTGAGAGGACAGGGGGTTACAGATACGCAGTATTTT.

V usage is TRBV7-9 and J usage is TRBJ1-3; 10 bases fit TRBD1. CDR3 size: 17 residues. Germline V gene data show CDR1 as SEHNR and CDR2 as FQNEAQ (reference sequence). Germline trimming cut 5 bases from V and 0 bases from J; bases unmatched to any gene: 7. Written as DNA, the CDR3 is TGTGCCAGCAGCCTCTGGACAGGGGGAAACTCTGGAAACACCATATATTTT. This translates into CASSLWTGGNSGNTIYF.

This chain links TRBV19 with TRBJ2-1; TRBD2 aligns across 9 bases. The CDR3 is 17 amino acids. Germline loops: CDR1 LNHDA, CDR2 SQIVND (reference sequence). Trimming at V came to 5 bases and at J to 3 bases, leaving 11 bases not matched to a gene. CDR3 coding DNA: TGTGCCAGTAGTCTTGTCTTAGCGGGGGACCACTACAATGAGCAGTTCTTC. Its protein product is CASSLVLAGDHYNEQFF. The full variable domain, with the rest looked up from reference TRBV19 and TRBJ2-1, is DGGITQSPKYLFRKEGQNVTLSCEQNLNHDAMYWYRQDPGQGLRLIYYSQIVNDFQKGDIAEGYSVSREKKESFPLTVTSAQKNPTAFYLCASSLVLAGDHYNEQFFGPGTRLTVL.

The chain recombines TRBV5-5 with TRBJ1-1; tentative D call: TRBD1 (5 bases). CDR1 is SGHKS, CDR2 YYEKEE, per germline (reference sequence). The CDR3 extends over 15 amino acids. The germline V and J ends were trimmed by 3 bases and 5 bases, with 17 bases remaining between them. The CDR3 spells CASSSGGRYQTEAFF. The DNA of the CDR3 is TGTGCCAGCAGCTCCGGGGGAAGGTATCAAACTGAAGCTTTCTTT.

The chain joins TRBV9 to TRBJ1-3; D is possibly TRBD1 (5 bases). Trimming stripped 0 bases from V and 4 bases from J, with 14 bases between. CDR1 and CDR2 (germline): SGDLS, YYNGEE. The CDR3 contains 16 residues. CDR3 loop: CASSVVPGGRGNTIYF. As DNA, the CDR3 is TGTGCCAGCAGCGTAGTCCCCGGGGGTCGCGGAAACACCATATATTTT.

The CDR3 DNA is TGTGCCAGCAGTTTTGCGACTAGCGGGAAGGACATTCAGTACTTC. Its protein product is CASSFATSGKDIQYF. The rearrangement links TRBV6-5 to TRBJ2-4; 11 bases are shared with TRBD2. The CDR3 spans 15 residues. CDR1 is MNHEY and CDR2 is SVGAGI in the germline V gene. The V and J ends lost 4 bases and 8 bases, in that order; junction bases with no gene match: 7.

CDR3 DNA sequence: TGTGCCAGCTCACCGGGGGGGCGCGGAGGGGAAGCTTTCTTT. Encoded protein: CASSPGGRGGEAFF. The rearrangement uses TRBV18 and TRBJ1-1, with a possible D match to TRBD1 (6 bases). The germline V and J ends were trimmed by 3 bases and 8 bases, with 16 bases remaining between them. CDR1 is KGHSH and CDR2 is LQKENI in the germline V gene. The CDR3 length is 14 residues. Drawing the rest from reference TRBV18 and TRBJ1-1, the complete variable domain is NAGVMQNPRHLVRRRGQEARLRCSPMKGHSHVYWYRQLPEEGLKFMVYLQKENIIDESGMPKERFSAEFPKEGPSILRIQQVVRGDSAAYFCASSPGGRGGEAFFGQGTRLTVV.

V is TRBV5-1 and J is TRBJ2-1; 8 bases are shared with TRBD2. V lost 6 bases and J lost 7; bases outside the gene matches: 18. In germline, CDR1 is SGHRS, CDR2 YFSETQ. This CDR3 has 17 residues. CDR3 nucleotides: TGCGCCAGCACCCTCACCCCCGGGACTAGAGGGATGAATGAGCAGTTCTTC. Amino acids: CASTLTPGTRGMNEQFF.

The chain uses TRBV28 and TRBJ2-3; 9 bases map to TRBD1. The CDR3 extends over 15 amino acids. CDR1 is MDHEN and CDR2 is SYDVKM in the germline V gene. Germline trimming cut 7 bases from V and 5 bases from J; bases unmatched to any gene: 10. The CDR3 DNA sequence: TGTGCCAGCACCCCGGGGGACAGGGAGGTAGATACGCAGTATTTT. It yields the protein CASTPGDREVDTQYF.

This clone appeared a single time. The rearrangement uses TRBV7-2 and TRBJ1-1; TRBD1 is a possible D gene (6 bases). Looked up from germline, CDR1 is SGHTA and CDR2 is FQGNSA. V shed 3 bases and J shed 1 base, with 12 bases lying between them. The CDR3 length is 15 residues. CDR3 residues: CASSLALTGNTEAFF. The CDR3 nucleotides read TGTGCCAGCAGCTTGGCCCTGACAGGGAACACTGAAGCTTTCTTT.

This rearrangement joins TRBV5-1 to TRBJ2-4; 9 bases map to TRBD2. The CDR3 runs to 18 residues. J gave up 0 bases and V 4 bases, and 11 bases lay outside the gene matches. Germline CDR1 is SGHRS and CDR2 is YFSETQ. The CDR3 DNA reads as TGCGCCAGCAGCCGAGGGGGGCTAGCGGGGTTAGCCAAAAACATTCAGTACTTC. Translation: CASSRGGLAGLAKNIQYF.

The chain is built from TRBV19 and TRBJ1-6; weak D call: TRBD1 (5 bases). The germline V gene has CDR1 LNHDA and CDR2 SQIVND (reference sequence). The length of the CDR3 is 12 residues. Trimming took off 9 bases at V and 10 bases at J, with 13 bases between the two ends. CDR3 DNA: TGTGCCAGCAATAAGGGGCGGTCACCCCTCCACTTT. It encodes CASNKGRSPLHF.

The V call is TRBV5-1, the J call TRBJ2-1, with 15 bases that match TRBD2. This CDR3 comprises 19 residues. J gave up 2 bases and V 2 bases, and 8 bases lay outside the gene matches. Germline V CDR1 and CDR2: SGHRS, YFSETQ. This CDR3 is CASSFWTSGRALPYNEQFF. The DNA for the CDR3 is TGCGCCAGCAGCTTCTGGACTAGCGGGAGGGCCTTACCCTACAATGAGCAGTTCTTC.

V usage is TRBV6-2 or TRBV6-3 and J usage is TRBJ2-1, with D possibly being TRBD2 (6 bases). CDR1 and CDR2 (germline): MNHEY, SVGEGT. V gave up 2 bases and J gave up 6 bases, with 8 bases separating them. The CDR3 covers 13 residues. The CDR3 DNA reads TGTGCCAGCAGTTACCGGGACTTCAATGAGCAGTTCTTC. As protein: CASSYRDFNEQFF.

The chain joins TRBV5-1 to TRBJ2-5; 14 nucleotides line up with TRBD2. V lost 2 bases to trimming and J lost 4 bases; unmatched junction nucleotides: 4. CDR1 is SGHRS, CDR2 YFSETQ, per germline. This CDR3 spans 16 amino acids. CDR3 nucleotide sequence: TGCGCCAGCAGCTTCGGACTAGCGGGAGGTAGAGAGACCCAGTACTTC. Translated, it gives CASSFGLAGGRETQYF.

The chain is built from TRBV7-9 and TRBJ2-1, with 13 bases identical to TRBD2. Germline V lookup: CDR1 SEHNR, CDR2 FQNEAQ (reference sequence). This CDR3 comprises 13 residues. After removal of 8 bases from V and 8 bases from J, the junction contained 3 bases not matched to a gene. The chain's CDR3 is CASRLAGGYEQFF. CDR3 DNA sequence: TGTGCCAGCCGACTAGCGGGAGGCTATGAGCAGTTCTTC.

This chain uses TRBV9 with TRBJ1-1, with 9 bases lining up with TRBD1. Germline CDR1 and CDR2: SGDLS and YYNGEE. J lost 8 bases, V lost 0 bases, and 8 bases had no gene match. CDR3 size: 15 residues. The chain's CDR3 is CASSVVGGQGTEAFF. CDR3 bases: TGTGCCAGCAGCGTAGTGGGGGGACAGGGAACCGAAGCTTTCTTT.

CDR3 nucleotides: TGTGCCAGCAGTTTCCGGACAGGGGCGTTGGTCGAGCAGTACTTC. Translating gives CASSFRTGALVEQYF. This chain links TRBV27 with TRBJ2-7, with TRBD1 identical over 9 bases. The CDR3 is 15 amino acids. CDR1 is MNHEY and CDR2 is SMNVEV in the germline V gene (reference sequence). The trim removed 3 bases at V and 6 bases at J, leaving 9 bases unmatched.

The chain is built from TRBV30 and TRBJ1-2, with a possible D match to TRBD1 (6 bases). V gave up 2 bases and J gave up 4 bases, with 14 bases separating them. The CDR3 is made up of 14 amino acids. Per the germline V gene, CDR1 is GTSNPN and CDR2 is SVGIG (reference sequence). The CDR3 nucleotides read TGTGCCTGGAGTCCACCAGGGGATCTCTATGGCTACACCTTC. Translation: CAWSPPGDLYGYTF.

V is TRBV29-1 and J is TRBJ1-2; 7 bases are a match to TRBD1. J gave up 2 bases and V 6 bases, and 9 bases lay outside the gene matches. The CDR3 covers 14 residues. Per the germline V gene, CDR1 is SQVTM and CDR2 is ANQGSEA. DNA for the CDR3: TGCAGCGTAGGGACAGTCTATTCCAACTATGGCTACACCTTC. It encodes CSVGTVYSNYGYTF. Full variable domain (outside the CDR3, taken from reference TRBV29-1 and TRBJ1-2): SAVISQKPSRDICQRGTSLTIQCQVDSQVTMMFWYRQQPGQSLTLIATANQGSEATYESGFVIDKFPISRPNLTFSTLTVSNMSPEDSSIYLCSVGTVYSNYGYTFGSGTRLTVV.

V and J are TRBV28 and TRBJ2-7; 9 bases agree with TRBD1. Germline CDR1 and CDR2: MDHEN and SYDVKM. There are 14 residues in the CDR3. V lost 5 bases, J lost 3 bases, and 5 bases stayed unmatched. CDR3 protein: CASSRDRVFYEQYF. The CDR3 DNA follows: TGTGCCAGCAGTCGGGACAGGGTGTTCTACGAGCAGTACTTC.

CDR3 DNA sequence: TGTGCCAGCAGCCCCCGGGACAGGAACACCGGGGAGCTGTTTTTT. Protein sequence: CASSPRDRNTGELFF. This chain links TRBV9 with TRBJ2-2, with TRBD1 identical over 7 bases. This CDR3 is 15 amino acids long. The germline gives CDR1 SGDLS, CDR2 YYNGEE. The junction had 4 bases not matched to a gene; V was cut back by 4 bases and J by 1 base.

The chain couples TRBV7-9 to TRBJ2-3; 13 bases are a match to TRBD2. This CDR3 comprises 17 residues. The junction had 9 bases not matched to a gene; V was cut back by 8 bases and J by 1 base. From germline, CDR1 is SEHNR and CDR2 FQNEAQ (reference sequence). The CDR3 protein is CASGVGLAGARTDTQYF. The CDR3 nucleotides read TGTGCCAGCGGAGTTGGACTAGCGGGAGCCCGCACAGATACGCAGTATTTT.

The J gene is TRBJ1-5, the V gene TRBV10-3; D may be TRBD1 (5 bases). Germline CDR1 ENHRY, CDR2 SYGVKD. Trimming pared 8 bases from V and 3 bases from J, leaving 23 bases between. This CDR3 is built from 17 residues. Here the CDR3 reads CAIGENRREGHNQPQHF. The CDR3 DNA sequence: TGTGCCATCGGGGAAAACAGGAGAGAAGGTCACAATCAGCCCCAGCATTTT.

V and J are TRBV4-1 and TRBJ1-4; 9 bases are a match to TRBD1. Germline CDR1 MGHRA, CDR2 YSYEKL. V was clipped by 4 bases and J by 1 base; unmatched bases: 16. This CDR3 comprises 20 residues. The CDR3 coding sequence is TGCGCCAGCAGCCGAGGCCCGGGGACAGGGTTAGTTGGAACTAATGAAAAACTGTTTTTT. Translation gives CASSRGPGTGLVGTNEKLFF.

The chain links TRBV7-9 to TRBJ2-7, with a tentative D call TRBD1 (6 bases). The V gene lost 5 bases and the J gene lost 2 bases, with 13 bases spanning the gap. This CDR3 has 14 amino acids. CDR1 is SEHNR, CDR2 FQNEAQ, per germline (reference sequence). The CDR3 DNA reads TGTGCCAGCAGCCCAGAGACAGGAACCTACGAGCAGTACTTC. This encodes CASSPETGTYEQYF. The whole variable domain, filled in from reference TRBV7-9 and TRBJ2-7, reads DTGVSQNPRHKITKRGQNVTFRCDPISEHNRLYWYRQTLGQGPEFLTYFQNEAQLEKSRLLSDRFSAERPKGSFSTLEIQRTEQGDSAMYLCASSPETGTYEQYFGPGTRLTVT.